This T cell receptor (beta chain) was obtained from a study of OX40 agonist ivuxolimab in advanced cancers. A history of autoimmune disease or systemic immunosuppression excluded patients. V shed 2 bases and J shed 2 bases, with 17 bases lying between them. The CDR3 totals 16 residues. Germline V gene lookup returns CDR1 SGDLS and CDR2 YYNGEE. Profiled with immunoSEQ multiplex PCR; TCRdb holds only in-frame clones, not every one. This table has around 72,000 clones, around 86% appearing once. The gene calls are TRBV9 and TRBJ2-7; D perhaps matches TRBD2 (5 bases). This TCR was recovered from an adult with an advanced solid tumor such as melanoma, head and neck, liver or kidney cancer. Sequences were derived from CD4+ or CD8+ T cells sorted from blood, sampled in a trial of the OX40 agonist ivuxolimab. Written as DNA, the CDR3 is TGTGCCAGCAGCGTTGCGCCCGGCCCGGGGACCTACGAGCAGTACTTC. Translating gives CASSVAPGPGTYEQYF.